The 18 T cell receptor beta chains given below trace back to one sample, sequenced in a study of response to subunit inactivated influenza vaccine. TCRdb reanalysed the RT-PCR reads using MiXCR and keeps one entry per CDR3 protein. The table lists fewer than 250,000 distinct CDR3 sequences, about 15% of them singletons. The sequencing used CD8+ T cells sorted from PBMCs, collected 4 to 6 days after vaccination. The receptors originated from a man aged 50 or older who received an inactivated influenza vaccine.

The table lists this clonotype with many counts. This sequence joins TRBV12-3 or TRBV12-4 and TRBJ2-7, with TRBD1 as a possible D gene (5 bases). Trimming pared 5 bases from V and 2 bases from J, leaving 7 bases between. The CDR3 covers 12 residues. The CDR3 DNA is TGTGCCAGCAGTACAGGTACCTACGAGCAGTACTTC. Translated, it gives CASSTGTYEQYF.

The sample holds a few counts of this clonotype. This chain links TRBV11-2 with TRBJ2-7; D is undetermined. Trimming stripped 0 bases from V and 3 bases from J, with 9 bases between. The CDR3 runs 14 residues. The germline V gene has CDR1 SGHAT and CDR2 FQNNGV. The CDR3 DNA is TGTGCCAGCAGCTTAGATTTCCCTTTCTACGAGCAGTACTTC. This codes for CASSLDFPFYEQYF.

V is TRBV7-6 and J is TRBJ2-2; weak D call: TRBD2 (6 bases). The V end lost 3 bases, the J end lost 0 bases, and 14 bases lay between the germline ends. This CDR3 has 17 amino acids. Germline V lookup: CDR1 SGHVS, CDR2 FNYEAQ. CDR3 residues: CASSLSTGTANTGELFF. The CDR3 coding sequence is TGTGCCAGCAGCTTGTCGACCGGGACTGCGAACACCGGGGAGCTGTTTTTT.

There are many counts of this clonotype. The gene calls are TRBV6-2 or TRBV6-3 and TRBJ2-7, with D maybe TRBD1 (5 bases). V was cut by 0 bases and J by 0 bases, with 12 bases left in between. The CDR3 covers 16 residues. Germline V gene lookup returns CDR1 MNHEY and CDR2 SVGEGT. The CDR3 bases are TGTGCCAGCAGTTACTCGACACAGGACATCTCCTACGAGCAGTACTTC. It yields the protein CASSYSTQDISYEQYF.

This clonotype appeared a few times. The J gene is TRBJ1-2, the V gene TRBV5-4; D uncertain. Germline V lookup: CDR1 SGHNT, CDR2 YYREEE (reference sequence). V lost 0 bases, J lost 4 bases, and 10 bases lay in between. The CDR3 covers 14 residues. The CDR3 is CASSLEGSPYGYTF. In DNA, the CDR3 is TGTGCCAGCAGCTTGGAGGGCAGCCCCTATGGCTACACCTTC.

The chain is built from TRBV6-2 or TRBV6-3 and TRBJ2-7; 7 positions match TRBD2. J was trimmed by 5 bases and V by 2 bases; bases with no gene match: 12. There are 16 residues in the CDR3. Germline-derived CDR1 and CDR2 are MNHEY and SVGEGT. The CDR3 reads CASSYVPGLEYDEQYF. The CDR3 DNA sequence: TGTGCCAGCAGTTACGTTCCCGGACTAGAATACGACGAGCAGTACTTC.

The genes are TRBV7-2 and TRBJ1-2; no reliable D call. The CDR3 is 11 amino acids. V was shortened by 1 base and J by 12 bases, with 9 bases between the two germline ends. Germline loops: CDR1 SGHTA, CDR2 FQGNSA. CDR3 coding DNA: TGTGCCAGCAGCTTAGTACAGTCCAACACCTTC. It encodes CASSLVQSNTF.

The sample holds many counts of this clonotype. J is TRBJ2-3 and V is TRBV20-1; 7 positions match TRBD2. The CDR3 has 16 residues. Germline V CDR1 and CDR2: DFQATT, SNEGSKA (reference sequence). Trimming at V came to 0 bases and at J to 2 bases, leaving 8 bases not matched to a gene. CDR3 residues: CSARELVLAATDTQYF. CDR3 bases: TGCAGTGCTAGAGAATTAGTGCTAGCGGCCACAGATACGCAGTATTTT.

This clonotype came up a few times. This chain joins TRBV28 and TRBJ2-1; TRBD2 agrees at 10 bases. The CDR3 totals 16 residues. V was clipped by 4 bases and J by 4 bases; unmatched bases: 7. CDR1 is MDHEN, CDR2 SYDVKM, per germline. For the CDR3, the DNA is TGTGCCAGCAGTTCCCCTGGACTAGCGGCTTACAATGAGCAGTTCTTC. Residues: CASSSPGLAAYNEQFF. The full variable domain, with the rest looked up from reference TRBV28 and TRBJ2-1, is DVKVTQSSRYLVKRTGEKVFLECVQDMDHENMFWYRQDPGLGLRLIYFSYDVKMKEKGDIPEGYSVSREKKERFSLILESASTNQTSMYLCASSSPGLAAYNEQFFGPGTRLTVL.

This clonotype was observed a handful of times. The chain carries TRBV13 and TRBJ2-7; D is unresolved. The CDR3 loop spans 15 amino acids. The germline V gene has CDR1 PRHDT and CDR2 FYEKMQ (reference sequence). V shed 0 bases and J shed 3 bases, with 12 bases lying between them. CDR3 sequence reads: CASSLGRRNYYEQYF. CDR3 in DNA: TGTGCCAGCAGCTTAGGCAGGCGGAATTACTACGAGCAGTACTTC.

This clonotype was found many times. J is TRBJ2-1 and V is TRBV5-1; TRBD1 might be the D (5 bases). CDR1 and CDR2 (germline): SGHRS, YFSETQ. Deletions cut 4 bases from V and 7 bases from J, with 27 bases between. The CDR3 runs 18 residues. The CDR3 DNA is TGCGCCAGCAGCGATTCACAGACACCCAGACAAGCAGGGAATGAGCAGTTCTTC. Translating gives CASSDSQTPRQAGNEQFF.

V gene TRBV5-6 combines with J gene TRBJ2-3, with 11 positions matching TRBD2. The CDR3 loop spans 17 amino acids. CDR1 and CDR2 from the germline V gene are SGHDT and YYEEEE. V gave up 3 bases and J gave up 0 bases; unmatched junction bases: 6. This CDR3 reads CASSSPGLAASTDTQYF. The CDR3 region has the DNA TGTGCCAGCAGCTCGCCGGGACTAGCGGCTAGCACAGATACGCAGTATTTT.

V gene TRBV9 combines with J gene TRBJ2-7, with a possible D match to TRBD1 (6 bases). V lost 0 bases and J lost 0, with 13 bases in between. This CDR3 has 16 residues. Germline CDR1 reads SGDLS; CDR2 reads YYNGEE. CDR3 residues: CASSVGFRGDSYEQYF. In nucleotides, the CDR3 is TGTGCCAGCAGCGTAGGGTTCAGGGGCGACTCCTACGAGCAGTACTTC.

This clonotype was counted only a few times. The rearrangement uses TRBV10-3 and TRBJ2-2; D is tentatively TRBD1 or TRBD2 (5 bases each). Germline-derived CDR1 and CDR2 are ENHRY and SYGVKD. With 8 bases removed from V and 4 bases from J, the gap between germline ends came to 11 bases. The CDR3 totals 13 residues. CDR3: CAIRGETTGELFF. The DNA for the CDR3 is TGTGCCATCCGGGGCGAAACCACCGGGGAGCTGTTTTTT.

The gene calls are TRBV6-2 or TRBV6-3 and TRBJ2-7; 8 bases agree with TRBD1. The CDR3 spans 14 residues. Looked up from germline, CDR1 is MNHEY and CDR2 is SVGEGT. With 6 bases clipped from V and 3 bases from J, the junction kept 7 bases outside the gene matches. As DNA, the CDR3 is TGTGCCAGCAGAAGACAGGGGCAAGTCTACGAGCAGTACTTC. Its translation is CASRRQGQVYEQYF.

CDR3 sequence: CASSIATVSTDTQYF. CDR3 DNA sequence: TGTGCCAGTAGTATAGCGACAGTGTCCACAGATACGCAGTATTTT. V and J are TRBV19 and TRBJ2-3; perhaps TRBD1 as D (5 bases). The CDR3 sequence is 15 residues long. Between the trimmed V and J ends, which lost 1 base and 2 bases, there was a span of 10 bases. Germline V lookup: CDR1 LNHDA, CDR2 SQIVND (reference sequence). The entire variable domain, with the rest obtained from reference TRBV19 and TRBJ2-3, is as follows: DGGITQSPKYLFRKEGQNVTLSCEQNLNHDAMYWYRQDPGQGLRLIYYSQIVNDFQKGDIAEGYSVSREKKESFPLTVTSAQKNPTAFYLCASSIATVSTDTQYFGPGTRLTVL.

This clonotype was recorded a few times. The chain links TRBV12-3 or TRBV12-4 to TRBJ2-3, with 13 bases aligning to TRBD2. V was clipped by 6 bases and J by 4 bases; unmatched bases: 1. This CDR3 has 14 residues. CDR3 sequence reads: CASRGLAGPDTQYF. CDR3 sequence (DNA): TGTGCCAGCAGGGGACTAGCGGGACCAGATACGCAGTATTTT.

In its sample, this clonotype was seen a few times. The V and J genes are TRBV2 and TRBJ1-2; 9 bases align to TRBD1. J was trimmed by 6 bases and V by 9 bases; bases with no gene match: 8. This CDR3 spans 13 amino acids. CDR1 is SNHLY, CDR2 FYNNEI, per germline. The CDR3 nucleotides read TGTGCCAGGACCGAACAGGGGGCCCATGGCTACACCTTC. Translated, it gives CARTEQGAHGYTF.